Listed here are 20 T cell receptor beta chains from one sample, sequenced in a study of T cells in localized non-small cell lung cancer (dated by TCRdb to about 2020). The library was built by means of the immunoSEQ multiplex PCR assay. Not all clones reach the TCRdb copy of this immuneACCESS table, which keeps in-frame sequences only. Checked studies attribute under half of the gap to unresolved V genes and leave the rest unexplained. The sample yields under 4,000 clones; approximately 24% were counted once. The ten largest clonotypes hold over 7% of the sample. Sample: lung tumor tissue, taken before any cancer treatment. The receptors come from a woman between 35 and 75 years old with stage I lung adenocarcinoma.

This clone was counted between two and nine times. This sequence joins TRBV7-6 and TRBJ2-3; 11 nucleotides line up with TRBD2. Germline V gene sequence: CDR1 SGHVS, CDR2 FNYEAQ. The V gene end was trimmed by 4 bases and the J gene end by 6 bases; junction bases not matched to a gene: 6. The length of the CDR3 is 15 residues. The CDR3 coding sequence is TGTGCCAGCAGCTACACTAGCGGGAGTGTTGATACGCAGTATTTT. This gives the protein CASSYTSGSVDTQYF.

This clone has just a few counts. The chain couples TRBV15 to TRBJ1-4; D may be TRBD1 (6 bases). This CDR3 is 15 amino acids long. Trimming cost V 6 bases and J 3 bases, with 14 bases left between them. The V gene's germline CDR1 is LNHNV and CDR2 YYDKDF (reference sequence). The CDR3 nucleotides read TGTGCCACCAGTCGGACGACAGGCTCTAATGAAAAACTGTTTTTT. It codes for CATSRTTGSNEKLFF.

The chain links TRBV6-8 to TRBJ1-1; no clear D gene. This CDR3 comprises 12 residues. The germline gives CDR1 MNHGY, CDR2 SAAAGT. The V and J ends lost 5 bases and 3 bases respectively, with 7 bases between them. The CDR3 here is CASSNPHTEAFF. The CDR3 DNA sequence: TGTGCCAGCAGTAATCCTCACACTGAAGCTTTCTTT.

As for this clone: A junction boundary mismatches the germline segment, possibly from a read error. CDR3 sequence reads: CASSLLPIPGNEQFF. The CDR3 nucleotides are TGTGCTAGCAGCTTACTACCCATTCCAGGCAATGAGCAGTTCTTC. This sequence joins TRBV11-3 and TRBJ2-1; D is ambiguous. The CDR3 length is 15 residues. The germline CDR1 and CDR2 sequences are SGHNT and YENEEA.

Judged by abundance, this clone is medium-sized. The V call is TRBV6-8, the J call TRBJ1-5; tentative D call: TRBD1 (5 bases). The CDR3 consists of 15 residues. Trimming left V 0 bases short and J 6 bases short, with 12 bases between. Germline-derived CDR1 and CDR2 are MNHGY and SAAAGT. CDR3 in amino acids: CASSYSPGSGQPQHF. As DNA, the CDR3 is TGTGCCAGCAGTTACTCTCCAGGGTCAGGTCAGCCCCAGCATTTT.

This clone was found a few times. J is TRBJ2-2 and V is TRBV11-3, with TRBD2 matching 8 bases. Trimming took 5 bases from V and 6 from J; bases not matched to a gene: 11. The CDR3 covers 16 residues. Looked up from germline, CDR1 is SGHNT and CDR2 is YENEEA. This CDR3 reads CASSTGTRYSAGELFF. The CDR3 bases are TGTGCCAGCAGCACCGGGACTAGGTATTCGGCCGGGGAGCTGTTTTTT.

The chain is built from TRBV30 and TRBJ2-1; D is unresolved. Trimming cost V 1 base and J 2 bases, with 6 bases left between them. Germline V gene lookup returns CDR1 GTSNPN and CDR2 SVGIG (reference sequence). The CDR3 spans 13 residues. The CDR3 is CAWSGNTYNEQFF. The CDR3 DNA is TGTGCCTGGAGTGGTAACACCTACAATGAGCAGTTCTTC.

This clone was detected a few times. The chain combines TRBV11-3 with TRBJ1-1; D is perhaps TRBD1 (5 bases). The V gene's germline CDR1 is SGHNT and CDR2 YENEEA. This CDR3 has 14 amino acids. Trimming pared 7 bases from V and 5 bases from J, leaving 17 bases between. CDR3 sequence reads: CASTNRGDRTEAFF. In DNA, the CDR3 is TGTGCCAGCACGAATCGGGGGGATCGGACTGAAGCTTTCTTT.

This clone has just a few counts. The gene calls are TRBV11-1 and TRBJ2-5, with 7 bases identical to TRBD2. Trimming cost V 4 bases and J 1 base; bases outside gene matches: 9. Germline V CDR1 and CDR2: SGHAT, FQDESV (reference sequence). This CDR3 is built from 16 residues. CDR3 nucleotides: TGTGCCAGCAGCTCCAGGGAGGGAGGATCCCAAGAGACCCAGTACTTC. Protein: CASSSREGGSQETQYF.

The gene calls are TRBV5-1 and TRBJ2-1; 9 positions agree with TRBD2. Germline values: CDR1 SGHRS, CDR2 YFSETQ. Trimming cost V 0 bases and J 3 bases; bases outside gene matches: 1. The CDR3 runs to 15 residues. The CDR3 is CASSLVSGGYNEQFF. The CDR3 nucleotides read TGCGCCAGCAGCTTGGTTAGCGGGGGCTACAATGAGCAGTTCTTC. Complete variable domain (other parts from reference TRBV5-1 and TRBJ2-1): KAGVTQTPRYLIKTRGQQVTLSCSPISGHRSVSWYQQTPGQGLQFLFEYFSETQRNKGNFPGRFSGRQFSNSRSEMNVSTLELGDSALYLCASSLVSGGYNEQFFGPGTRLTVL.

By share, this clone ranks as medium-sized (0.01 to 0.1%). The chain recombines TRBV30 with TRBJ2-7; D unclear. This CDR3 region has 13 residues. The germline V and J ends were trimmed by 2 bases and 3 bases, with 11 bases remaining between them. Germline V CDR1 and CDR2: GTSNPN, SVGIG (reference sequence). The CDR3 DNA reads as TGTGCCTGGAGTAGGAGTGCGGACTACGAGCAGTACTTC. This translates into CAWSRSADYEQYF.

By sample share, this clone is medium-sized. The rearrangement links TRBV6-8 to TRBJ2-2; 7 bases are a match to TRBD1. This CDR3 comprises 14 residues. With V trimmed by 5 bases and J by 3 bases, 3 bases remained unmatched. Germline-derived CDR1 and CDR2 are MNHGY and SAAAGT. As DNA, the CDR3 is TGTGCCAGCAGTCCCGGGACAGACACCGGGGAGCTGTTTTTT. Residues: CASSPGTDTGELFF.

Concerning this clone: The sample carries other DNA sequences with the same CDR3. This chain joins TRBV18 and TRBJ2-5; D remains ambiguous. CDR3 length equals 13 residues. Germline V gene data show CDR1 as KGHSH and CDR2 as LQKENI. With 3 bases removed from V and 3 bases from J, the gap between germline ends came to 8 bases. CDR3 sequence (DNA): TGTGCCAGCTCACCCCTGCGAGAAGAGACCCAGTACTTC. Protein product: CASSPLREETQYF.

This clone was seen only a few times. J is TRBJ1-1 and V is TRBV12-5; no firm D call. Germline CDR1 and CDR2: LGHNT and FRNRAP. The CDR3 has 14 residues. Trimming took 3 bases from V and 1 from J, leaving 9 bases between them. The CDR3 protein is CASGLIRGNTEAFF. In DNA form, the CDR3 reads TGTGCTAGTGGTTTAATACGGGGGAACACTGAAGCTTTCTTT. The variable domain in full, completed from reference TRBV12-5 and TRBJ1-1, reads DARVTQTPRHKVTEMGQEVTMRCQPILGHNTVFWYRQTMMQGLELLAYFRNRAPLDDSGMPKDRFSAEMPDATLATLKIQPSEPRDSAVYFCASGLIRGNTEAFFGQGTRLTVV.

This clone came up a few times. The chain recombines TRBV7-5 with TRBJ2-7; TRBD1 was called by the table and not checked on the DNA. TRBV7-5 constitutes a pseudogene. This CDR3 is built from 15 residues. CDR3 sequence reads: CASSLGVRASYEQYF. CDR3 coding DNA: TGTGCCAGCAGCTTAGGGGTCAGGGCGTCCTACGAGCAGTACTTC.

This clone is labeled as medium-sized. The chain uses TRBV11-3 and TRBJ2-7; weak D call: TRBD1 (5 bases). The CDR3 covers 15 residues. V was pared by 5 bases and J by 0 bases, with 14 bases between. CDR1 and CDR2 (germline): SGHNT, YENEEA. CDR3 protein: CASSAMKDSSYEQYF. The CDR3 DNA is TGTGCCAGCAGCGCGATGAAAGACAGCTCCTACGAGCAGTACTTC.

The chain joins TRBV6-8 to TRBJ2-7; 9 positions match TRBD1. Germline CDR1 is MNHGY and CDR2 is SAAAGT. J gave up 4 bases and V 4 bases, and 5 bases lay outside the gene matches. This CDR3 comprises 14 residues. In nucleotides, the CDR3 is TGTGCCAGCAGTTTAGACAGGGGGATGTACGAGCAGTACTTC. It is translated as CASSLDRGMYEQYF.

This clone was observed a handful of times. V is TRBV18 and J is TRBJ1-3; D uncertain. V lost 2 bases to trimming and J lost 2 bases, with 10 bases between them. CDR3 size: 15 residues. Germline CDR1 is KGHSH and CDR2 is LQKENI. The CDR3 is CASSPNQAAGNTIYF. CDR3 coding DNA: TGTGCCAGCTCACCAAATCAGGCGGCTGGAAACACCATATATTTT.

CDR3 sequence (DNA): TGTGCCAGCAGTTACGCGCCCGATAGCTCCTACGAGCAGTACTTC. It codes for CASSYAPDSSYEQYF. This chain links TRBV6-8 with TRBJ2-7; D remains ambiguous. Trimming shortened V by 2 bases and J by 0 bases, and 11 bases separated the two germline ends. The CDR3 runs 15 residues. Germline lookup yields CDR1 MNHGY and CDR2 SAAAGT.

The chain recombines TRBV11-3 with TRBJ2-1; 9 bases map to TRBD2. CDR3 size: 16 residues. CDR1 is SGHNT, CDR2 YENEEA, per germline. V was clipped by 8 bases and J by 5 bases; unmatched bases: 13. In DNA, the CDR3 is TGTGCCAGCCAAGACAGGCCAGCGGGAGGTAACAATGAGCAGTTCTTC. This gives the protein CASQDRPAGGNNEQFF.